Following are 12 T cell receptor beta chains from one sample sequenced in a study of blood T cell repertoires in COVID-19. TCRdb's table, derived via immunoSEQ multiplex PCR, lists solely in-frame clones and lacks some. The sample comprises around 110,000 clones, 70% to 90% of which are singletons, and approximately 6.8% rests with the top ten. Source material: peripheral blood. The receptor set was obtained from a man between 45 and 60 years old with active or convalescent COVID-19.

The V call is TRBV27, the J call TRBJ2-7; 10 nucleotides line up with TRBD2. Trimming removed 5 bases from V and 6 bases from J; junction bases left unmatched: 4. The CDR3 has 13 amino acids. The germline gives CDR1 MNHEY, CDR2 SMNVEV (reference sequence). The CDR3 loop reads CASSKEREGEQYF. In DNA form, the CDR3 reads TGTGCCAGCAGTAAAGAGCGGGAGGGCGAGCAGTACTTC.

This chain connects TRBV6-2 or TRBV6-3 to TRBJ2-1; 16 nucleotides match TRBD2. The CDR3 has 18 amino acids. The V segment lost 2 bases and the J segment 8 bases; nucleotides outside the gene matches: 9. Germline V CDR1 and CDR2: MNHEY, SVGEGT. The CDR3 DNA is TGTGCCAGCAGTTACCAACCGGGACTAGCGGGAGGGCCCGATGAGCAGTTCTTC. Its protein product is CASSYQPGLAGGPDEQFF.

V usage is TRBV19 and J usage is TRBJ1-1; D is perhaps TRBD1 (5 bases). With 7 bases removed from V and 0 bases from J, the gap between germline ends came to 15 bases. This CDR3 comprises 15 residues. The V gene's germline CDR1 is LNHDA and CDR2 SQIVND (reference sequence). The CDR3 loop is CASTQGVAMNTEAFF. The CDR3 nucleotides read TGTGCCAGTACCCAAGGGGTAGCTATGAACACTGAAGCTTTCTTT.

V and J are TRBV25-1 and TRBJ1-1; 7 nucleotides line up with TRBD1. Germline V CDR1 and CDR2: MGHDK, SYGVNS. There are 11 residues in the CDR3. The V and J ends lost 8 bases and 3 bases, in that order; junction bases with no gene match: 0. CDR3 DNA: TGTGCCAGCGGACAGGACACTGAAGCTTTCTTT. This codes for CASGQDTEAFF.

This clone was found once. As DNA, the CDR3 is TGCGCCAGCAGCGGTACTAGCGGTCTGGGCAAAAACATTCAGTACTTC. Protein: CASSGTSGLGKNIQYF. The V call is TRBV5-1, the J call TRBJ2-4; 8 nucleotides match TRBD2. The CDR3 length is 16 residues. The V gene end was trimmed by 4 bases and the J gene end by 3 bases; junction bases not matched to a gene: 9. Germline CDR1 and CDR2: SGHRS and YFSETQ.

CDR3 DNA sequence: TGTGCCAGCAGTTTCCTGGCTAGGGATACGCAGTATTTT. Translated: CASSFLARDTQYF. The rearrangement links TRBV7-2 to TRBJ2-3; D is undetermined. The germline V gene has CDR1 SGHTA and CDR2 FQGNSA. Trimming shortened V by 6 bases and J by 6 bases, and 13 bases separated the two germline ends. The CDR3 loop spans 13 amino acids.

The CDR3 spells CASSLSGTFPVDGYTF. CDR3 coding DNA: TGTGCCAGCAGTTTATCCGGGACATTTCCGGTGGATGGCTACACCTTC. V is TRBV27 and J is TRBJ1-2, with D maybe TRBD1 (6 bases). Germline CDR1 reads MNHEY; CDR2 reads SMNVEV (reference sequence). CDR3 length: 16 amino acids. Trimming shortened V by 0 bases and J by 6 bases, and 17 bases separated the two germline ends.

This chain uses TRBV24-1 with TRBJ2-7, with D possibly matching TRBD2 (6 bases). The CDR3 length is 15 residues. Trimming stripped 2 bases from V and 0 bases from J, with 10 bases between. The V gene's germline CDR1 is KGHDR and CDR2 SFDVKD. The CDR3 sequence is CATSDSRTNSYEQYF. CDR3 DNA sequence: TGTGCCACCAGTGATTCGAGGACTAACTCCTACGAGCAGTACTTC.

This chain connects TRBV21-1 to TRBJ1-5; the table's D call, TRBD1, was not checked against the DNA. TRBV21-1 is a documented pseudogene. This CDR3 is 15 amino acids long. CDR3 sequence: CASSIRTGKGQPQHF. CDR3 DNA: TGTGCCAGCAGCATACGGACAGGTAAGGGACAGCCCCAGCATTTT.

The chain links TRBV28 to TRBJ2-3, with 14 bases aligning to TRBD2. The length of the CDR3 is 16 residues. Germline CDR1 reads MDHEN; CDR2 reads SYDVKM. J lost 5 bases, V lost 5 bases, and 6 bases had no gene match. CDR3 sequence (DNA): TGTGCCAGCAGTCTGGGACTAGCGGGAGATAGAGATACGCAGTATTTT. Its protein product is CASSLGLAGDRDTQYF.

DNA of the CDR3: TGCGCCAGCAGCCGCAAAAAGAGGGGCACAGACAGGGGCAAGAGAAATACGCAGTATTTT. Its protein product is CASSRKKRGTDRGKRNTQYF. The V and J genes are TRBV4-1 and TRBJ2-3, with 8 nucleotides matching TRBD1. Losses at the gene ends were 4 bases for V and 7 bases for J; bases not matched to a gene: 25. Germline V lookup: CDR1 MGHRA, CDR2 YSYEKL. This CDR3 has 20 residues.

CDR3 in DNA: TGTGCCTGGAGCGGGGACTCGGTGGTGGCGAACACTGAAGCTTTCTTT. This translates into CAWSGDSVVANTEAFF. The chain joins TRBV30 to TRBJ1-1; D is perhaps TRBD1 (5 bases). V gave up 3 bases and J gave up 1 base, with 18 bases separating them. The CDR3 is 16 amino acids. The germline V gene has CDR1 GTSNPN and CDR2 SVGIG (reference sequence).